Detailed here is one T cell receptor (beta chain). The repertoire was sequenced with immunoSEQ multiplex PCR; TCRdb's copy has only in-frame clones and lacks some. The table records tens of thousands of clones, roughly 94% of them present only once. This entry is derived from a study of T cell changes during pregnancy in multiple sclerosis. Germline V gene sequence: CDR1 LNHDA, CDR2 SQIVND (reference sequence). J was trimmed by 0 bases and V by 6 bases; bases with no gene match: 8. CDR3 length: 18 amino acids. V is TRBV19 and J is TRBJ2-1; 13 positions agree with TRBD2. The specimen was CD8+ T cells from peripheral blood mononuclear cells, collected after pregnancy. This clonotype was obtained from a female donor with multiple sclerosis, enrolled in a pregnancy study. CDR3 amino acids: CASSPGTSGESSYNEQFF. DNA for the CDR3: TGTGCCAGTAGCCCGGGGACTAGCGGGGAAAGCTCCTACAATGAGCAGTTCTTC.